These T cell receptor beta chains were read from a single sample in a study of blood T cells in healthy people across ages. TCRdb reanalysed the 5' RACE reads using MiXCR and keeps one entry per CDR3 protein. The table lists about 380,000 distinct CDR3 sequences, about half of them singletons. The sample comprised blood. These receptors came from a man between 60 and 75 years old in good health. Each CDR3 is given with its conserved first and last residue. Each record gives: CDR3 protein, CDR3 DNA, V gene, D gene, J gene, clone size. The D gene is left open where the match is weak. Rows may omit the clone size; those that give it use once, few, many or a size class.

cdr3_aa: CASSQVLDRGRPEQYF
cdr3_nt: TGTGCCAGCAGCCAAGTATTGGACAGGGGGCGCCCCGAGCAGTACTTC
v_call: TRBV4-2
d_call: TRBD1
j_call: TRBJ2-7
clone_size: many

cdr3_aa: CAIRDGTGVYGYTF
cdr3_nt: TGTGCCATCAGAGACGGGACAGGGGTCTATGGCTACACCTTC
v_call: TRBV10-3
d_call: TRBD1
j_call: TRBJ1-2
clone_size: -

cdr3_aa: CASSLSSGAEHEQYF
cdr3_nt: TGTGCTAGCAGCCTAAGTTCAGGGGCCGAACACGAGCAGTACTTC
v_call: TRBV7-7
d_call: -
j_call: TRBJ2-7
clone_size: -

cdr3_aa: CASSPRGQGNQPQHF
cdr3_nt: TGTGCCAGCTCGCCAAGGGGGCAGGGCAATCAGCCCCAGCATTTT
v_call: TRBV12-3/TRBV12-4
d_call: TRBD1
j_call: TRBJ1-5
clone_size: -

cdr3_aa: CSARNLDTQYF
cdr3_nt: TGCAGTGCTAGAAACTTGGATACGCAGTATTTT
v_call: TRBV20-1
d_call: -
j_call: TRBJ2-3
clone_size: -

cdr3_aa: CASSRDLEDTQYF
cdr3_nt: TGTGCCAGCAGTAGGGATCTAGAAGATACGCAGTATTTT
v_call: TRBV12-3/TRBV12-4
d_call: -
j_call: TRBJ2-3
clone_size: many

cdr3_aa: CSAGQGTTSGYTF
cdr3_nt: TGCAGCGCCGGACAGGGGACAACTTCTGGCTACACCTTC
v_call: TRBV29-1
d_call: TRBD1
j_call: TRBJ1-2
clone_size: -

cdr3_aa: CASSPLDSYYGYTF
cdr3_nt: TGTGCCAGCAGTCCCTTGGACAGCTACTATGGCTACACCTTC
v_call: TRBV6-2/TRBV6-3
d_call: -
j_call: TRBJ1-2
clone_size: -

cdr3_aa: CASSQLVRSYEQYF
cdr3_nt: TGCGCCAGCAGCCAACTAGTGAGGTCCTACGAGCAGTACTTC
v_call: TRBV4-1
d_call: -
j_call: TRBJ2-7
clone_size: -

cdr3_aa: CASSLVVAGGVDTQYF
cdr3_nt: TGTGCCAGCAGCTTAGTGGTAGCGGGGGGAGTCGATACGCAGTATTTT
v_call: TRBV7-2
d_call: TRBD2
j_call: TRBJ2-3
clone_size: -

cdr3_aa: CASSLVSSQNYEQYF
cdr3_nt: TGTGCCAGCAGCTTAGTGTCCTCACAGAACTACGAGCAGTACTTC
v_call: TRBV7-2
d_call: -
j_call: TRBJ2-7
clone_size: few

cdr3_aa: CASSLGTSGGVGAMNEQFF
cdr3_nt: TGTGCCAGCAGCTTGGGAACTAGCGGGGGGGTAGGCGCAATGAATGAGCAGTTCTTC
v_call: TRBV5-4
d_call: TRBD2
j_call: TRBJ2-1
clone_size: -

cdr3_aa: CASSKESSLASSYEQYF
cdr3_nt: TGTGCCAGCAGTAAGGAGTCCTCACTAGCCTCCTCCTACGAGCAGTACTTC
v_call: TRBV2
d_call: -
j_call: TRBJ2-7
clone_size: -

cdr3_aa: CAISENVPPYEQYF
cdr3_nt: TGTGCCATCAGTGAAAACGTCCCCCCCTACGAGCAGTACTTC
v_call: TRBV10-3
d_call: -
j_call: TRBJ2-7
clone_size: few

cdr3_aa: CASKLLGQGRTQYF
cdr3_nt: TGTGCCAGCAAACTCTTGGGACAGGGTCGGACCCAGTACTTC
v_call: TRBV6-5
d_call: TRBD1
j_call: TRBJ2-5
clone_size: few

cdr3_aa: CASSSPRAKNIQYF
cdr3_nt: TGTGCCAGCAGCTCCCCAAGGGCCAAAAACATTCAGTACTTC
v_call: TRBV11-2
d_call: -
j_call: TRBJ2-4
clone_size: -

cdr3_aa: CASSSTPGTNTEAFF
cdr3_nt: TGCGCCAGCAGCTCCACACCGGGAACCAACACTGAGGCTTTCTTT
v_call: TRBV5-1
d_call: -
j_call: TRBJ1-1
clone_size: few

cdr3_aa: CASSYPGARRRETQYF
cdr3_nt: TGTGCCAGCAGTTACCCGGGAGCCCGGAGGCGTGAGACCCAGTACTTC
v_call: TRBV6-2/TRBV6-3
d_call: -
j_call: TRBJ2-5
clone_size: once

cdr3_aa: CASRSSGQGYEQYF
cdr3_nt: TGCGCCAGCAGAAGCTCGGGACAGGGTTACGAGCAGTACTTC
v_call: TRBV5-1
d_call: TRBD1
j_call: TRBJ2-7
clone_size: few

cdr3_aa: CSAKGGTDTQYF
cdr3_nt: TGCAGCGCCAAGGGGGGCACAGATACGCAGTATTTT
v_call: TRBV29-1
d_call: -
j_call: TRBJ2-3
clone_size: -

cdr3_aa: CSARTTSGYEQYF
cdr3_nt: TGCAGTGCCAGGACAACCTCGGGCTACGAGCAGTACTTC
v_call: TRBV20-1
d_call: -
j_call: TRBJ2-7
clone_size: -

cdr3_aa: CSANQGQENSPLHF
cdr3_nt: TGCAGTGCTAACCAGGGACAGGAAAATTCACCCCTCCACTTT
v_call: TRBV20-1
d_call: TRBD1
j_call: TRBJ1-6
clone_size: -

cdr3_aa: CASSEATPGGGEKLFF
cdr3_nt: TGTGCCAGCAGTGAAGCGACCCCGGGAGGAGGGGAAAAACTGTTTTTT
v_call: TRBV6-1
d_call: -
j_call: TRBJ1-4
clone_size: -

cdr3_aa: CASKAGGTYNEQFF
cdr3_nt: TGTGCCAGCAAGGCAGGGGGGACCTACAATGAGCAGTTCTTC
v_call: TRBV25-1
d_call: -
j_call: TRBJ2-1
clone_size: -

cdr3_aa: CSASHGEHQETQYF
cdr3_nt: TGCAGTGCTAGTCATGGTGAACACCAAGAGACCCAGTACTTC
v_call: TRBV20-1
d_call: -
j_call: TRBJ2-5
clone_size: -

cdr3_aa: CASSLGVGRIYGYTF
cdr3_nt: TGTGCCAGCAGCTTAGGAGTGGGGCGGATTTATGGCTACACCTTC
v_call: TRBV5-5
d_call: -
j_call: TRBJ1-2
clone_size: few

cdr3_aa: CSVVIGSYEQYF
cdr3_nt: TGCAGCGTTGTAATCGGCTCCTACGAGCAGTACTTC
v_call: TRBV29-1
d_call: -
j_call: TRBJ2-7
clone_size: few

cdr3_aa: CASSAVATYEQYF
cdr3_nt: TGTGCCAGCAGCGCGGTAGCGACCTACGAGCAGTACTTC
v_call: TRBV7-2
d_call: -
j_call: TRBJ2-7
clone_size: few

cdr3_aa: CSAEDRTDKNIQYF
cdr3_nt: TGCAGCGCCGAGGACCGCACTGACAAAAACATTCAGTACTTC
v_call: TRBV29-1
d_call: -
j_call: TRBJ2-4
clone_size: many

cdr3_aa: CASRITGRSYNEQYF
cdr3_nt: TGTGCCAGCAGAATCACAGGGAGGTCCTACAATGAGCAGTACTTC
v_call: TRBV27
d_call: -
j_call: TRBJ2-7
clone_size: -

cdr3_aa: CASSRSGPTDTQYF
cdr3_nt: TGCGCCAGCAGCCGGAGCGGCCCCACAGATACGCAGTATTTT
v_call: TRBV4-3
d_call: -
j_call: TRBJ2-3
clone_size: few

cdr3_aa: CASYEPGDREYF
cdr3_nt: TGTGCCAGCTATGAACCCGGGGACAGAGAGTACTTC
v_call: TRBV28
d_call: TRBD1
j_call: TRBJ2-5
clone_size: few

cdr3_aa: CASSLGAGGSTDTQYF
cdr3_nt: TGTGCCAGCAGCTTAGGGGCGGGGGGGTCCACAGATACGCAGTATTTT
v_call: TRBV11-2
d_call: TRBD2
j_call: TRBJ2-3
clone_size: many

cdr3_aa: CSASRGLETQYF
cdr3_nt: TGCAGTGCTAGTAGGGGGCTGGAGACCCAGTACTTC
v_call: TRBV20-1
d_call: TRBD1
j_call: TRBJ2-5
clone_size: -

cdr3_aa: CASGPARTGDTQYF
cdr3_nt: TGTGCCAGCGGGCCAGCGAGGACAGGAGATACGCAGTATTTT
v_call: TRBV25-1
d_call: TRBD1
j_call: TRBJ2-3
clone_size: -

cdr3_aa: CANGDSLSYEQYF
cdr3_nt: TGTGCCAACGGGGACAGTTTATCCTACGAGCAGTACTTC
v_call: TRBV10-3
d_call: TRBD1
j_call: TRBJ2-7
clone_size: -

cdr3_aa: CASSRRTLSHEQYF
cdr3_nt: TGTGCCAGCAGTCGCCGGACCCTCTCCCACGAGCAGTACTTC
v_call: TRBV27
d_call: -
j_call: TRBJ2-7
clone_size: -

cdr3_aa: CASSLAPSPGEQYF
cdr3_nt: TGTGCCAGCAGCCTAGCCCCGAGTCCGGGGGAGCAGTACTTC
v_call: TRBV7-2
d_call: -
j_call: TRBJ2-7
clone_size: few

cdr3_aa: CASSHGLAGRVTTDTQYF
cdr3_nt: TGTGCCAGCAGTCACGGACTAGCGGGAAGAGTGACGACAGATACGCAGTATTTT
v_call: TRBV12-3/TRBV12-4
d_call: TRBD2
j_call: TRBJ2-3
clone_size: -

cdr3_aa: CASSHPPNYEQYF
cdr3_nt: TGTGCCAGCAGCCATCCCCCTAACTACGAGCAGTACTTC
v_call: TRBV3-1
d_call: -
j_call: TRBJ2-7
clone_size: -

cdr3_aa: CASSHDSQAAEAFF
cdr3_nt: TGTGCCAGCAGTCACGACAGCCAGGCGGCTGAAGCTTTCTTT
v_call: TRBV6-2/TRBV6-3
d_call: -
j_call: TRBJ1-1
clone_size: -

cdr3_aa: CASSLSPGQTSSYEQYF
cdr3_nt: TGTGCCAGCAGTTTAAGCCCGGGACAGACGAGCTCCTACGAGCAGTACTTC
v_call: TRBV28
d_call: TRBD1
j_call: TRBJ2-7
clone_size: -

cdr3_aa: CASSNTGGKNIQYF
cdr3_nt: TGTGCCAGCAGCAACACGGGGGGCAAAAACATTCAGTACTTC
v_call: TRBV7-8
d_call: TRBD2
j_call: TRBJ2-4
clone_size: -

cdr3_aa: CASSLSSNYDEQYF
cdr3_nt: TGCGCCAGCAGCTTGAGTTCAAATTACGATGAGCAGTACTTC
v_call: TRBV5-1
d_call: -
j_call: TRBJ2-5
clone_size: -

cdr3_aa: CSAREGQGNQPLHF
cdr3_nt: TGCAGTGCTAGAGAAGGGCAGGGCAATCAGCCCCTGCATTTT
v_call: TRBV20-1
d_call: -
j_call: TRBJ1-5
clone_size: once